This passage covers 20 T cell receptor beta chains from one sample sequenced in a study of neurological immune-mediated disorders. TCRdb re-called the 5' RACE reads through MiXCR, storing one row per CDR3 protein. The table lists about 36,000 distinct CDR3 sequences, about 9.3% of them singletons, with roughly 7% in the top ten. Sequencing was carried out using PBMCs. These receptors all stem from a woman in her thirties with HTLV-1-associated myelopathy (HAM/TSP).

The sample holds many counts of this clonotype. The chain uses TRBV5-1 and TRBJ2-5; TRBD1 might be the D (7 bases). Germline V CDR1 and CDR2: SGHRS, YFSETQ. V was trimmed by 4 bases and J by 1 base, leaving 14 bases between them. The CDR3 loop spans 15 amino acids. CDR3 in amino acids: CASSRGDSFQETQYF. The CDR3 region has the DNA TGCGCCAGCAGCCGCGGGGACAGCTTCCAAGAGACCCAGTACTTC.

This clonotype was observed at least ten times. The V call is TRBV5-1, the J call TRBJ2-3; D unclear. Germline V gene lookup returns CDR1 SGHRS and CDR2 YFSETQ. The CDR3 has 14 residues. Trimming took 0 bases from V and 6 from J, leaving 11 bases between them. CDR3 sequence reads: CASSLVQATDTQYF. The CDR3 DNA reads as TGCGCCAGCAGCTTGGTTCAGGCAACCGATACGCAGTATTTT.

The chain is built from TRBV4-2 and TRBJ2-6; no definite D call. This CDR3 is 17 amino acids long. From germline, CDR1 is LGHNA and CDR2 YNFKEQ. V lost 2 bases and J lost 0, with 11 bases in between. The CDR3 reads CASSQHWGSSGANVLTF. In DNA, the CDR3 is TGTGCCAGCAGCCAACATTGGGGAAGCTCTGGGGCCAACGTCCTGACTTTC.

This clonotype was seen repeatedly, ten times or more. V gene TRBV7-9 combines with J gene TRBJ2-5; 7 nucleotides match TRBD1. The CDR3 totals 15 residues. Germline values: CDR1 SEHNR, CDR2 FQNEAQ (reference sequence). The trim removed 5 bases at V and 2 bases at J, leaving 8 bases unmatched. The CDR3 bases are TGTGCCAGCAGCCGCGTGGCGACAGGGCAAGAGACCCAGTACTTC. It encodes CASSRVATGQETQYF.

At least ten counts were recorded for this clonotype. J is TRBJ1-5 and V is TRBV6-2 or TRBV6-3; D ambiguous. There are 13 residues in the CDR3. CDR1 MNHEY and CDR2 SVGEGT come from the germline V gene. The V and J ends lost 0 bases and 6 bases respectively, with 6 bases between them. The DNA of the CDR3 is TGTGCCAGCAGTTACTCGATGGTTCAGCCCCAGCATTTT. It yields the protein CASSYSMVQPQHF.

This clonotype is medium-sized. The rearrangement joins TRBV24-1 to TRBJ2-2, with 7 bases fitting TRBD1. Trimming took 4 bases from V and 2 from J; bases not matched to a gene: 6. Germline-derived CDR1 and CDR2 are KGHDR and SFDVKD. The CDR3 is 16 residues long. The CDR3 here is CATSDPGQFNTGELFF. CDR3 sequence (DNA): TGTGCCACCAGTGACCCGGGACAGTTCAACACCGGGGAGCTGTTTTTT.

This clonotype was found many times. V gene TRBV7-9 combines with J gene TRBJ2-5; TRBD1 matches at 12 bases. Germline trimming cut 3 bases from V and 8 bases from J; bases unmatched to any gene: 10. The germline gives CDR1 SEHNR, CDR2 FQNEAQ (reference sequence). This CDR3 contains 16 residues. CDR3 in DNA: TGTGCCAGCAGCTTGTCGCGGGACAGGGGGCCCATTACCCAGTACTTC. Amino acid sequence: CASSLSRDRGPITQYF.

Ten or more counts support this clonotype. This chain uses TRBV20-1 with TRBJ1-5; TRBD1 aligns across 8 bases. V was clipped by 5 bases and J by 6 bases; unmatched bases: 3. Germline-derived CDR1 and CDR2 are DFQATT and SNEGSKA (reference sequence). This CDR3 has 12 amino acids. The CDR3 protein is CSAGTGGQPQHF. For the CDR3, the DNA is TGCAGTGCTGGAACAGGGGGTCAGCCCCAGCATTTT.

This clonotype showed up many times. V usage is TRBV6-5 and J usage is TRBJ1-5; D gene ambiguous. The V gene's germline CDR1 is MNHEY and CDR2 SVGAGI. The V and J ends lost 0 bases and 0 bases respectively, with 3 bases between them. The CDR3 has 14 amino acids. The CDR3 DNA reads as TGTGCCAGCAGTTACTCGAATAGCAATCAGCCCCAGCATTTT. The encoded protein is CASSYSNSNQPQHF.

The count of this clonotype is one. One end of the junction fails to match germline, which may point to a read error. J is TRBJ1-5 and V is TRBV5-1; the match to TRBD1 covers 8 bases. Germline V lookup: CDR1 SGHRS, CDR2 YFSETQ. CDR3 length: 15 residues. CDR3 region: CASSHGGTGNQTQHF. The DNA of the CDR3 is TGCGCCAGCAGCCACGGGGGGACAGGCAATCAGACCCAGCATTTT.

This clonotype was picked up many times. V and J are TRBV5-1 and TRBJ2-7, with 7 bases aligning to TRBD2. Trimming at V came to 4 bases and at J to 6 bases, leaving 7 bases not matched to a gene. The CDR3 consists of 13 residues. CDR1 SGHRS and CDR2 YFSETQ come from the germline V gene. The CDR3 loop reads CASSRVPGGEQYF. The CDR3 DNA is TGCGCCAGCAGCCGCGTGCCGGGGGGCGAGCAGTACTTC.

This clonotype occurred many times. The chain employs TRBV29-1 and TRBJ2-3; D ambiguous. V was shortened by 4 bases and J by 2 bases, with 16 bases between the two germline ends. The CDR3 consists of 15 residues. Germline values: CDR1 SQVTM, CDR2 ANQGSEA. The CDR3 sequence is CSVVKATPHTDTQYF. CDR3 coding DNA: TGCAGCGTTGTTAAGGCGACTCCTCACACAGATACGCAGTATTTT.

The sample holds many counts of this clonotype. This chain links TRBV29-1 with TRBJ1-2; D perhaps matches TRBD1 (5 bases). CDR1 SQVTM and CDR2 ANQGSEA come from the germline V gene. The length of the CDR3 is 16 residues. The V end lost 3 bases, the J end lost 0 bases, and 17 bases lay between the germline ends. In DNA, the CDR3 is TGCAGCGTTGATACGGGGGTGGAAAATGCTAACTATGGCTACACCTTC. Amino acids: CSVDTGVENANYGYTF.

This clonotype has a count of ten or more. V gene TRBV6-5 combines with J gene TRBJ1-5, with no clear D. V was clipped by 2 bases and J by 4 bases, with 9 bases between them. Germline-derived CDR1 and CDR2 are MNHEY and SVGAGI. This CDR3 contains 14 residues. CDR3 in DNA: TGTGCCAGCAGTTACGGAGGATTTAATCAGCCCCAGCATTTT. This sequence encodes CASSYGGFNQPQHF.

This clonotype occurred many times. This chain connects TRBV20-1 to TRBJ1-3, with TRBD1 as a possible D gene (5 bases). This CDR3 is built from 14 residues. The V gene lost 3 bases and the J gene lost 0 bases, with 9 bases spanning the gap. Germline V CDR1 and CDR2: DFQATT, SNEGSKA (reference sequence). The CDR3 region is CSASGGSSGNTIYF. The CDR3 DNA follows: TGCAGTGCTAGCGGGGGATCCTCTGGAAACACCATATATTTT.

This clonotype appeared many times. The rearrangement links TRBV6-5 to TRBJ2-2; no firm D call. Trimming cost V 8 bases and J 1 base, with 8 bases left between them. Germline V gene sequence: CDR1 MNHEY, CDR2 SVGAGI. This CDR3 region has 13 residues. CDR3 bases: TGTGCCAGCCGGCAAGTGAACACCGGGGAGCTGTTTTTT. Protein product: CASRQVNTGELFF.

This clonotype was recorded many times. The chain is built from TRBV7-2 and TRBJ2-6; the D is unclear. Trimming shortened V by 8 bases and J by 0 bases, and 8 bases separated the two germline ends. CDR1 and CDR2 from the germline V gene are SGHTA and FQGNSA. The CDR3 length is 14 residues. The DNA for the CDR3 is TGTGCCAGCGTCGAGGACTCTGGGGCCAACGTCCTGACTTTC. This gives the protein CASVEDSGANVLTF.

This clonotype was recorded at least ten times. The chain has TRBV7-8 and TRBJ2-1; 9 bases line up with TRBD2. The CDR3 sequence is 17 residues long. Trimming cost V 1 base and J 5 bases; bases outside gene matches: 9. Per the germline V gene, CDR1 is SGHVS and CDR2 is FQNEAQ. As DNA, the CDR3 is TGTGCCAGCAGCTTAGTTCGAGTGACTAGCGGCAACAATGAGCAGTTCTTC. Encoded protein: CASSLVRVTSGNNEQFF.

Many counts were recorded for this clonotype. V is TRBV20-1 and J is TRBJ1-4; D gene ambiguous. Germline loops: CDR1 DFQATT, CDR2 SNEGSKA (reference sequence). The CDR3 extends over 14 amino acids. Trimming stripped 1 base from V and 8 bases from J, with 14 bases between. CDR3 in DNA: TGCAGTGCTAGAGGCTCGGTTGGGGAGGAAAAACTGTTTTTT. This encodes CSARGSVGEEKLFF.

The chain has TRBV7-8 and TRBJ2-1, with D perhaps TRBD1 (6 bases). V lost 4 bases and J 1 base, leaving 20 bases between the germline ends. Germline CDR1 and CDR2: SGHVS and FQNEAQ. The CDR3 is made up of 18 amino acids. The CDR3: CASSSGLVGAVSYNEQFF. The CDR3 DNA follows: TGTGCCAGCAGCTCTGGATTGGTGGGGGCTGTTTCCTACAATGAGCAGTTCTTC.